This entry concerns a single TCR beta chain. Antigen specificity is unknown. One junction end disagrees with the germline gene, perhaps due to a read error. These data come from a study of breast tumors, draining lymph nodes, adjacent tissues. TCRdb reprocessed the multiplex PCR reads with MiXCR, giving one entry per CDR3 protein. The sample has fewer than 25,000 distinct CDR3 sequences; approximately 63% are singletons. Overall study results and limits: The data were judged consistent with most tumor T cells coming from lymph node and expanding in tumor.

The CDR3 loop spans 14 amino acids. In germline, CDR1 is SGHRS, CDR2 YFSETQ. The sequencing input was tumor-adjacent breast tissue. The source of this sequence is a female donor with breast cancer. Some clones in this sample may be carry-over from other donors' samples. V gene TRBV5-1 combines with J gene TRBJ1-4; 7 nucleotides agree with TRBD1. The CDR3 coding sequence is TGCGCCAACAGCCCACAGGGGTTAGGTGAAAAACTGTTTTTT. This codes for CANSPQGLGEKLFF.